This T cell receptor (beta chain) was sequenced for a study of T cell changes during pregnancy in multiple sclerosis. The repertoire was sequenced with immunoSEQ multiplex PCR; TCRdb's copy has only in-frame clones and lacks some. The repertoire consists of tens of thousands of clones, with about nine tenths occurring once and the leading ten covering 3.5% to 4.5%. The CDR3 is made up of 13 amino acids. V lost 7 bases, J lost 1 base, and 10 bases lay in between. Germline CDR1 reads LNHDA; CDR2 reads SQIVND (reference sequence). Sequencing used peripheral blood, obtained in the second trimester of pregnancy. The chain links TRBV19 to TRBJ1-1, with D unresolved. This TCR was sampled from a female donor in good health, enrolled as a control in a pregnancy study. CDR3 sequence reads: CASTEGENTEAFF. The CDR3 DNA follows: TGTGCCAGTACGGAGGGTGAGAACACTGAAGCTTTCTTT.